Below, 18 T cell receptor beta chains from the same sample are listed, as sequenced in a study of blood T cells in healthy people across ages. A second roughly 7 to 12 cycle PCR used barcoded and J-beta primers. TCRdb re-analysed the 5' RACE reads in MiXCR, keeping a single row per CDR3 protein. The sample yields 900,000 to 950,000 distinct CDR3 sequences, 25% to 35% seen once. These data also formed part of another study, on T cells of mothers and their children.

Sample: blood. Receptor source: a woman in her forties in good health.

This clonotype was recorded at least ten times. V usage is TRBV27 and J usage is TRBJ1-2, with a tentative D call TRBD1 (6 bases). The germline V and J ends were trimmed by 5 bases and 4 bases, with 17 bases remaining between them. Germline V gene data show CDR1 as MNHEY and CDR2 as SMNVEV (reference sequence). The CDR3 consists of 15 residues. The CDR3 DNA reads TGTGCCAGCAGTCCAAAAAGCGGGGGCGGCTATGGCTACACCTTC. It encodes CASSPKSGGGYGYTF.

This clonotype has just a few counts. V usage is TRBV19 and J usage is TRBJ1-1, with D hard to call. Germline V gene data show CDR1 as LNHDA and CDR2 as SQIVND (reference sequence). Trimming took off 4 bases at V and 5 bases at J, with 11 bases between the two ends. The length of the CDR3 is 13 residues. CDR3 protein: CASSTGGSTEAFF. Written as DNA, the CDR3 is TGTGCCAGTAGTACCGGCGGGAGTACTGAAGCTTTCTTT. Supplemented by reference TRBV19 and TRBJ1-1, the full variable domain reads DGGITQSPKYLFRKEGQNVTLSCEQNLNHDAMYWYRQDPGQGLRLIYYSQIVNDFQKGDIAEGYSVSREKKESFPLTVTSAQKNPTAFYLCASSTGGSTEAFFGQGTRLTVV.

This clonotype occurred a few times. In DNA form, the CDR3 reads TGTGCCAGCAGCTTCGGACTAGGCAATGAGCAGTTCTTC. The encoded protein is CASSFGLGNEQFF. The genes are TRBV7-9 and TRBJ2-1; 7 bases are shared with TRBD2. Losses at the gene ends were 3 bases for V and 6 bases for J; bases not matched to a gene: 2. This CDR3 has 13 residues. The germline V gene has CDR1 SEHNR and CDR2 FQNEAQ (reference sequence).

To note about this clonotype: One base away lies a much larger clone, so this may be a sequencing read error. J is TRBJ1-2 and V is TRBV7-9; possible D gene TRBD1, 5 bases. CDR1 and CDR2 from the germline V gene are SEHNR and FQNEAQ (reference sequence). The CDR3 runs to 16 residues. V was clipped by 4 bases and J by 7 bases, with 22 bases between them. CDR3 nucleotide sequence: TGTGCCAGCAGCTCAGCGACCGACCCTCAGGGCTTTGGCTACACCTTC. This translates into CASSSATDPQGFGYTF. Based on the CDR3 plus reference TRBV7-9 and TRBJ1-2, the full variable domain is DTGVSQNPRHKITKRGQNVTFRCDPISEHNRLYWYRQTLGQGPEFLTYFQNEAQLEKSRLLSDRFSAERPKGSFSTLEIQRTEQGDSAMYLCASSSATDPQGFGYTFGSGTRLTVV.

As to this clonotype: The junction departs from germline at one end; a sequencing error may be responsible. J is TRBJ1-4 and V is TRBV7-2; a possible D gene is TRBD1 (5 bases). Per the germline V gene, CDR1 is SGHTA and CDR2 is FQGNSA. The CDR3 is 16 residues long. The CDR3, as DNA: TGTGCCAGCAGCCCGCCGGGGGTGGCGACTAATGAAAAACTATTATTT. Amino acid sequence: CASSPPGVATNEKLLF.

The V call is TRBV28, the J call TRBJ2-7, with D perhaps matching TRBD2 (7 bases). Looked up from germline, CDR1 is MDHEN and CDR2 is SYDVKM. The germline V and J ends were trimmed by 5 bases and 2 bases, with 19 bases remaining between them. The CDR3 is 16 amino acids. CDR3 protein: CASSKGGGGPTYEQYF. The CDR3, as DNA: TGTGCCAGCAGTAAGGGAGGCGGGGGCCCTACCTACGAGCAGTACTTC.

V usage is TRBV5-5 and J usage is TRBJ2-4, with 9 bases fitting TRBD1. The ends lost 0 bases at V and 13 bases at J; junction bases unmatched: 2. The CDR3 sequence is 12 residues long. From germline, CDR1 is SGHKS and CDR2 YYEKEE (reference sequence). CDR3 residues: CASSLGQGGQYF. The DNA for the CDR3 is TGTGCCAGCAGCTTGGGACAGGGGGGGCAGTACTTC.

In regard to this clonotype: One junction end does not reproduce the germline sequence, and a read error may be involved. The chain employs TRBV28 and TRBJ1-1; 8 bases agree with TRBD1. CDR3 length: 20 amino acids. The germline gives CDR1 MDHEN, CDR2 SYDVKM. As DNA, the CDR3 is TGTGCCAGCAGTCCGATCCGTCGGACAGGGTCGAGGAACGGGAACACTGAAACTTTCTTT. As protein: CASSPIRRTGSRNGNTETFF.

This clonotype turned up a few times. The chain joins TRBV19 to TRBJ2-7; 8 bases align to TRBD1. Unmatched junction bases numbered 12, after V lost 3 bases and J lost 5 bases. Germline values: CDR1 LNHDA, CDR2 SQIVND (reference sequence). This CDR3 is built from 16 residues. The chain's CDR3 is CASSIQGVGTGHEQYF. DNA for the CDR3: TGTGCCAGTAGTATCCAGGGGGTCGGGACAGGCCACGAGCAGTACTTC. Full variable domain (missing parts from reference TRBV19 and TRBJ2-7): DGGITQSPKYLFRKEGQNVTLSCEQNLNHDAMYWYRQDPGQGLRLIYYSQIVNDFQKGDIAEGYSVSREKKESFPLTVTSAQKNPTAFYLCASSIQGVGTGHEQYFGPGTRLTVT.

Turning to this clonotype: A single base separates this from a much larger clone, so it may be a read error. V is TRBV24-1 and J is TRBJ2-3, with D perhaps given as TRBD1 or TRBD2 (6 bases each). This CDR3 comprises 16 residues. V lost 6 bases to trimming and J lost 6 bases, with 21 bases between them. Germline-derived CDR1 and CDR2 are KGHDR and SFDVKD. The CDR3 DNA sequence: TGTGCCACCAGTTATAAGAGGGGGGATTCGCGGGATACGCAGTATTTT. Protein sequence: CATSYKRGDSRDTQYF.

This clonotype was picked up many times. This rearrangement joins TRBV20-1 to TRBJ2-1, with a tentative D call TRBD2 (5 bases). V gave up 3 bases and J gave up 9 bases, with 12 bases separating them. The CDR3 sequence is 12 residues long. Germline assignment: CDR1 DFQATT and CDR2 SNEGSKA (reference sequence). CDR3 residues: CSASGEATEQFF. For the CDR3, the DNA is TGCAGTGCTAGCGGGGAAGCGACTGAGCAGTTCTTC.

The gene calls are TRBV7-6 and TRBJ2-5, with unresolved D. The germline CDR1 and CDR2 sequences are SGHVS and FNYEAQ. CDR3 length: 13 residues. Trimming took off 1 base at V and 6 bases at J, with 9 bases between the two ends. The DNA of the CDR3 is TGTGCCAGCAGCTTAGTTGGCCCGAAGACCCAGTACTTC. Residues: CASSLVGPKTQYF.

The chain has TRBV14 and TRBJ2-5; D possibly uses TRBD1 or TRBD2 (5 bases each). Trimming left V 1 base short and J 3 bases short, with 15 bases between. CDR1 is SGHDN and CDR2 is FVKESK in the germline V gene. The CDR3 is made up of 16 amino acids. The CDR3 region has the DNA TGTGCCAGCAGCCAAGGATCGTGGGGGATTAAAGAGACCCAGTACTTC. As protein: CASSQGSWGIKETQYF.

The chain recombines TRBV20-1 with TRBJ2-7, with D tentatively TRBD1 (6 bases). The CDR3 extends over 14 amino acids. Germline assignment: CDR1 DFQATT and CDR2 SNEGSKA (reference sequence). Trimming shortened V by 2 bases and J by 4 bases, and 15 bases separated the two germline ends. The CDR3: CSARKPGHLYEQYF. The CDR3 coding sequence is TGCAGTGCTAGAAAACCGGGACACCTATACGAGCAGTACTTC.

This clonotype was observed a few times. The CDR3 DNA reads as TGTGCCAGCAGTTTAGGGGGGTTCGGAGATACGCAGTATTTT. Its translation is CASSLGGFGDTQYF. The rearrangement uses TRBV12-3 or TRBV12-4 and TRBJ2-3; possibly TRBD1 or TRBD2 for D (5 bases each). Trimming took off 1 base at V and 5 bases at J, with 10 bases between the two ends. CDR3 length: 14 residues.

The chain uses TRBV29-1 and TRBJ1-1, with a weak D call TRBD1 (6 bases). The CDR3 is 12 amino acids. The germline gives CDR1 SQVTM, CDR2 ANQGSEA. Between the trimmed V and J ends, which lost 5 bases and 4 bases, there was a span of 11 bases. The CDR3 DNA sequence: TGCAGCGTTATAACAGGGAGCACTGAAGCTTTCTTT. It codes for CSVITGSTEAFF.

In this sample, this clonotype turned up a few times. CDR3 in amino acids: CSARVPRGMDEQYF. CDR3 in DNA: TGCAGTGCTAGAGTCCCCAGGGGGATGGACGAGCAGTACTTC. The gene calls are TRBV20-1 and TRBJ2-4; 7 nucleotides line up with TRBD1. The J call may be wrong; the DNA end is better matched by TRBJ2-7. The germline V gene encodes CDR1 DFQATT and CDR2 SNEGSKA (reference sequence). The CDR3 runs 14 residues.

The chain recombines TRBV12-3 or TRBV12-4 with TRBJ1-1, with a weak D call TRBD1 (5 bases). The V gene lost 7 bases and the J gene lost 8 bases, with 20 bases spanning the gap. CDR3 length: 14 amino acids. CDR3 protein: CASIARSRGIEAFF. The CDR3, as DNA: TGTGCCAGCATTGCCCGGTCCCGGGGGATAGAAGCTTTCTTT.